This TCR beta chain was sequenced during a study of blood T cell repertoires in COVID-19 (dated by TCRdb to the early 2020s). At the level of the whole study: The collaborator samples originated in the United States, Italy and Spain and spanned the acute and convalescent phases of COVID-19. The material from the prospective study consisted of cDNA or gDNA derived from T cells, B-cell-depleted T cells, or PBMCs. Deeply sampled blood TCRbeta repertoires from subjects exposed to, actively infected with, or recovered from COVID-19 were included in the dataset. A freely available public database, intended as a resource for researchers studying the immune response to SARS-CoV-2, is where the repertoires were released. The samples were drawn from the first 160 participants of the ongoing ImmuneRACE study and from over a thousand subjects provided by 6 global collaborators. Nearly every sample came with metadata listing a de-identified subject ID, COVID-19 status, age in years and sex. Where HLA class I and class II types were available, the types were taken from metadata supplied by the sample provider, not from assay-based typing.

The research as a whole found: The amount of clinical and demographic metadata varied by source and participant and was provided uncurated.

A note on this clone: Its antigen target is currently unknown. It has no much larger one-base neighbor in the sample; base qualities were not kept.

The collaborating institutions used their own protocols to collect whole blood in K2EDTA tubes. For TCRbeta analysis, collaborators shipped samples in one of three forms: frozen whole blood, isolated PBMCs, or DNA extracted from either of those sample types. TCRbeta CDR3 regions were amplified from genomic DNA by means of the immunoSEQ Assay, a bias-controlled multiplex PCR. The published analysis was carried out like this. The number of nucleated cells in each sample was estimated from the amplification of reference gene primers within the assay. To quantify the absolute abundance of each unique TCRbeta CDR3 rearrangement, sequence reads were collapsed and filtered. Productive Simpson clonality was computed per sample as the square root of Simpson's diversity index over productive rearrangements. TCRdb stores this immuneACCESS table with in-frame sequences only. Part of the clones is absent; in the studies checked, under half of the shortfall reflects unresolved V genes, and no reason is known for the rest. The D gene and trimming were derived from the DNA, and the V and J assignments and clone size from that table. Recorded for this sample are about 260,000 clones; approximately 84% of them occurred a single time. Around 7.8% of the sample is held by the ten biggest clonotypes.

For CDR1 and CDR2, the germline V gene lists MNHNS and SASEGT. Trimming at the junction amounts to 2 bases on V and 4 bases on J, and the germline ends lie 15 bases apart. The CDR3 runs 15 amino acids, cysteine and phenylalanine included. CDR3 DNA is the only sequence kept; it has 45 bases, read in frame from the first base. Here the chain combines TRBV6-1 and TRBJ2-7, and perhaps TRBD2 as D gene, on 6 matching bases. The sequenced material came from peripheral blood. The TCR was taken from a human donor in a cohort sampled during active COVID-19. The CDR3 reads CASSESAGRQYEQYF. Here is the DNA: TGTGCCAGCAGTGAATCGGCTGGGAGGCAATACGAGCAGTACTTC.